This is a list of T cell receptor beta chains from one sample in a study of tumor T cells in aggressive B-cell lymphoma. The protocol was immunoSEQ multiplex PCR, while the TCRdb copy is restricted to in-frame clones and leaves out a portion. The repertoire holds 3,000 to 3,500 clones, with about 85% as singletons. The sample consisted of tumor tissue. Source of these receptors: an adult with diffuse large B cell lymphoma. The conserved cysteine and the conserved F or W are not part of the CDR3 here. Size is stated for part of the rows, as once, few or many counts, or as a class when the clone is expanded.

TRBV7-9,TRBJ2-1,once,ASSPPGGEQF
TRBV19,TRBJ1-1,few,ASKQGAGNTEAF
TRBV7-8,TRBJ1-1,NA,ASSRDTSTEAF
TRBV7-2,TRBJ1-2,NA,ASSLGGTVTNYGYT
TRBV6-5,TRBJ2-1,NA,ASSQQGTYNEQF
TRBV5-1,TRBJ1-2,NA,ASSSGQGARGYT
TRBV13,TRBJ2-3,NA,ASSDPGQGRTDTQY
TRBV6-5,TRBJ1-2,NA,ASSRPTGLSGGYT
TRBV14,TRBJ1-5,few,ASSRAGSNQPQH
TRBV12-5,TRBJ2-1,NA,ASAAIAGINEQF
TRBV6-1,TRBJ1-4,NA,ASSEDGRGPEKLF
TRBV5-1,TRBJ2-3,NA,ASSPGQARGTQY
TRBV5-1,TRBJ2-7,NA,ASTRGQGPYEQY
TRBV7-6,TRBJ2-4,NA,ASSSGQLAKNIQY
TRBV5-1,TRBJ2-3,NA,ASSEDSGVQY
TRBV11-2,TRBJ2-1,NA,ASSSLGSGATKQF
TRBV4-2,TRBJ1-6,NA,ASSQEAFGGSPLH
TRBV6-6,TRBJ2-5,NA,ASSNRGGGEPQY
TRBV25-1,TRBJ1-2,NA,ASRTPGQGHGYT
TRBV12-5,TRBJ2-7,NA,ASGQQDSYEQY
TRBV20-1,TRBJ2-5,NA,SAAQETQY
TRBV5-1,TRBJ1-1,NA,ASSLGQLFTEAF
TRBV4-3,TRBJ1-5,NA,ASSQGTGQPQH
TRBV29-1,TRBJ2-7,NA,SVGGLRGSYEQY
TRBV7-6,TRBJ2-3,NA,ASSRGGSEQY
TRBV27,TRBJ2-4,once,ASSLRQTKNIQY
TRBV5-6,TRBJ2-2,NA,ASSEGTMAGELF
TRBV15,TRBJ1-2,NA,ATFGGQSYGYT
TRBV12-5,TRBJ2-2,NA,ASGLVLGTGATGELF
TRBV10-3,TRBJ2-5,NA,AISGGREETQY
TRBV27,TRBJ2-7,NA,ASSFSGGLFKGEQY
TRBV21-1,TRBJ2-7,NA,ASSIDKNKVHEQY
TRBV15,TRBJ1-1,NA,ATSREGQGREAF
TRBV5-4,TRBJ2-5,few,ASSLPGGPGETQY
TRBV29-1,TRBJ2-1,NA,SVEEGGSYNEQF
TRBV7-8,TRBJ1-1,NA,ASSRSGRVHPNTEAF
TRBV29-1,TRBJ2-1,NA,SVDGLAGVYNEQF
TRBV7-2,TRBJ1-5,NA,ASSLDSGDGPQH
TRBV7-2,TRBJ1-6,NA,ASSQGALGSPLH
TRBV5-1,TRBJ2-2,NA,ASSALQGIGELF
TRBV12-1,TRBJ2-2,NA,ASSFGQNPANTGELF
TRBV6-1,TRBJ1-5,NA,ASSENRYQPQH
TRBV1,TRBJ2-3,once,TSSQDRSGGVRDTQY
TRBV9,TRBJ1-1,NA,ASSPRPGQGVVGTEAF
TRBV6-5,TRBJ1-1,NA,ASSQTHRGLGWAF
TRBV4-2,TRBJ2-3,NA,ASSPTRGGAGTDTQY
TRBV5-6,TRBJ1-1,NA,ASSLAMTGHAF
TRBV7-7,TRBJ2-5,NA,VSSPLAGGYQETQY
TRBV19,TRBJ1-6,NA,ASSTSGQRLYNSPLH
TRBV5-4,TRBJ2-7,NA,ASSFQGANEQY
TRBV19,TRBJ1-4,NA,ASRWAQGTEKLF